This T cell receptor (beta chain) was found in a study of cytomegalovirus exposure and HLA in healthy donors (dated by TCRdb to the late 2010s). For context, the study as a whole: According to an earlier analysis of 587 of the donors, about 190 million T cells yielded some 110 million unique TCR beta sequences and 276 Gb of sequence data. Roughly 310 gigabases of sequencing data and approximately 93 million unique TCR sequences were included in an early release covering about 620 HLA-typed donors. Of the roughly 420 genotyped donors, 70% to 90% were placed in the genetic ancestry cluster associated with self-reported Caucasian donors. The aim of the study was to test whether cataloging public T cell receptors could identify signatures of past pathogen exposure. The study profiled the T cell repertoires of hundreds of subjects by immunosequencing and related them to cytomegalovirus serostatus. Besides the first cohort of roughly 640 subjects, a separate validation cohort made up of roughly 120 different subjects was used. High-throughput TCR immunosequencing, statistical association of individual TCRs with disease status, and machine learning were combined to predict cytomegalovirus infection status. To study patterns of TCR occurrence, a later analysis re-analyzed previously published TCR beta repertoires from under 750 donors and added high-resolution HLA genotyping. Rather than drawing on any new phenotypic data, the later analysis identified candidate immune exposures from TCR beta sequences and the way those sequences occurred across donors. An earlier analysis of around 580 of the donors used high-throughput TCR beta sequencing to judge whether each TCR beta V gene segment behaved as functional or pseudogenic. Donor age, sex, ethnicity and CMV serostatus were compiled alongside the repertoire data. In a later genetic analysis, genome-wide SNP genotypes for about 55% of the roughly 700 donors were used, and that subset was treated as a discovery cohort. Every discovery cohort repertoire had been produced on one sequencing platform. Class I and class II HLA loci were covered by the typing at four-digit resolution. The number of donors typed differed by locus, with about 629-630 for A, B, C, DRB1 and DQB1, more than 500 for DQA1, about 610 for DPA1, and approximately 470 for DPB1. A few DR-DQ haplotypes were handled as single units for association and clustering because linkage in the cohort was strong. Among some 410 genotyped donors of the cohort, an average of roughly 240,000 unique TCR beta nucleotide sequences were sequenced per donor, around a sixth of them non-productive.

The library was obtained by the immunoSEQ multiplex PCR assay. For the multiplex PCR, a mixture combining 60 forward primers for TCR Vbeta segments and 13 reverse primers for TCR Jbeta segments was used. Amplification of the CDR3 region of rearranged TCR beta genes was performed with a multiplex PCR assay on genomic DNA. The Illumina HiSeq System was used to sequence the amplified TCR beta libraries as 87-base-pair reads. The authors' analysis ran thus. Across the 700 or so repertoires, a later analysis counted about 81 million unique TCR beta chains, 9.5 million to 13 million of which were shared by at least two donors. Raw reads were error-corrected and collapsed into unique sequences with a nearest-neighbor algorithm that merged closely related sequences to remove PCR and sequencing errors. To assign V, D and J gene segments, CDR3 sequences were aligned to IMGT reference sequences. For a sequence to be retained, a match of at least six nucleotides to both a V gene segment and a J gene segment was required. Rearrangements were called productive when the CDR3 lacked stop codons and stayed in frame with V and J; all others were non-productive. Following IMGT convention, CDR3 was defined as the stretch from the second conserved V-encoded cysteine up to the conserved J-encoded phenylalanine. Sequences without an unambiguous match to a single V gene segment were excluded from the earlier analysis of over 500 of the donors. In an earlier analysis of 587 of the donors, V segments were called functional above 56.7% productive rearrangements and were called segregating when the between-donor standard deviation exceeded 5%. To diagnose cytomegalovirus status from the catalog of TCR beta chain sequences, a statistical classification framework was built. In a later analysis, TCR nucleotide sequences were compared against IMGT/GENE-DB human TR gene sequences so that V and J genes could be assigned. In a later analysis, CDR3 sequences and most-parsimonious VDJ recombination scenarios were assigned using the TCRdist pipeline. In a later analysis, each TCR beta chain was defined by its CDR3 amino acid sequence together with its V-gene family, and reads lacking a unique V-gene family were excluded. In a later analysis, several hundred highly shared, low-generation-probability nucleotide sequences were removed to address suspected cross-contamination and a sequencing artifact. For each public chain, a later analysis derived a clonal expansion index from normalized ranks of inferred template counts within each repertoire. In a later analysis, generation probabilities were computed with a VDJ recombination model fitted to out-of-frame rearrangements, and the resulting probabilities were checked against IGoR. In a later analysis, hypergeometric tests were used to score TCR-TCR, TCR-HLA and TCR-CMV co-occurrence, with a repertoire-size bias correction applied to TCR pairs. False discovery rates were estimated in a later analysis by permuting HLA or CMV assignments 20 times. A later analysis grouped co-occurring TCRs with DBSCAN, adding TCRdist sequence similarity when clustering within HLA-allele-positive subsets. Repertoires with fewer than 30,000 or more than 120,000 public chains, plus five repertoires with anomalous nucleotide sharing, were excluded from co-occurrence clustering. The clones in this table, taken by TCRdb from immuneACCESS, are in-frame only. Not every clone is retained; where verified, under half of the shortfall comes from an unresolved V gene, and the cause of the rest is unknown. The V and J calls and the clone size are those of that table, but D and trimming were determined from the DNA. The sample data list some 120,000 clones, and 75% to 85% of these were observed just once. The ten largest clones capture 3.5% to 4.5% of the sample.

From the cysteine up to the phenylalanine, the CDR3 has a length of 14 residues. Solely the CDR3 DNA is kept, with 42 bases framed from the first base. CDR1 and CDR2 were assigned from the germline V gene as SGHRS and YFSETQ. V is reduced by 4 bases and J by 3 bases, leaving a spacing of 13 bases between them. In total, about 650 healthy bone marrow donors made up the cohort. At the time of sampling, all cohort members were nominally healthy, though unrecorded immune exposures were likely present. The donor was CMV seropositive and belonged to the group of some 290 seropositive cohort members. Each donor provided a peripheral blood sample, and peripheral blood mononuclear cells were used for TCR beta sequencing. The Qiagen DNeasy Blood Extraction Kit was used to extract genomic DNA from the blood cell samples. Overall results and qualifications from the work: In an earlier analysis of around 500 of the donors, most TCR beta V segments appeared in productive rearrangements about 87% or about 30% of the time, broadly matching IMGT annotations. In a later analysis, TCR association rates were found to vary across HLA loci, with the most associated TCRs seen for DRB1 alleles and the fewest for HLA-C alleles. A group of highly shared sequence variants was considered likely to be a technical artifact of the sequencing pipeline. Cytomegalovirus status was reported to be diagnosed by the classifier with high specificity and sensitivity in both the original and validation cohorts. A later analysis found that most CMV-associated TCR beta chains appeared HLA-restricted, with HLA associations seemingly driven largely by CMV exposure. Some IMGT-functional V segments, including TRBV6-2 and TRBV6-3, could not be distinguished by the 87-base-pair reads and were therefore excluded. According to a later genetic analysis, donors in an Asian-associated ancestry cluster had fewer N-insertions in productive TCRs than the roughly 660-donor mean. A further reported finding was that TCR beta sequences accurately predicted the HLA-A and HLA-B alleles for most subjects in the first cohort. The presence/absence analyses assumed that sequencing depth was roughly uniform across donors, and that assumption may not be true. Because HLA typing was missing for some donors at each locus, association tests included only the typed subset. Three of the identified cytomegalovirus-associated TCR beta chains were confirmed in vitro to be specific for cytomegalovirus antigens. Correlated functional status among segregating V segments might be attributable to linkage disequilibrium, but an unknown experimental factor could not be ruled out. Strong co-occurrence of HLA alleles, especially DR and DQ, made assigning TCR associations to individual alleles difficult. A later analysis reported that several top co-occurrence clusters appeared linked to parvovirus B19, influenza, CMV and Epstein-Barr virus. In a later analysis, some 17,000 TCR beta sequences were associated with specific HLA alleles at a false discovery rate of 0.05. A later genetic analysis associated a missense DCLRE1C variant with V-gene and J-gene trimming of TCR beta chains, and an independent cohort replicated the association. The only immune exposure information available for the cohort was CMV serostatus. While some public TCRs were present in many individuals, most TCR sequences turned up only very rarely across donors. A later analysis found that HLA-associated TCR beta chains were more clonally expanded and had lower generation probabilities than equally common non-associated chains. Fewer than 20 rarely observed V segments, including chromosome 9 orphons, were excluded from the earlier analysis of several hundred of the donors because counts were too low. In the study, about 150 TCR beta chains were listed as associated with cytomegalovirus. Only TCR beta chains were sequenced in this cohort, and the absence of alpha or paired-chain data limited detectable features. According to the authors, the approach could potentially be generalized to other disease states and immunological phenotypes.

Worth noting for this clone: What this receptor recognizes is not known. Base qualities are not provided; no much larger clone lies one nucleotide away.

The specimen sequenced was PBMCs. The clonotype comes from a man under 40 in good health and CMV-seropositive. The sequence is built from TRBV5-1 and TRBJ1-2, and possibly TRBD1, on 6 matching bases. The CDR3 here reads CASSPRTVHYGYTF. The DNA sequence is as follows: TGCGCCAGCAGCCCAAGGACAGTCCACTATGGCTACACCTTC.